The 16 T cell receptor beta chains given below trace back to one sample, sequenced in a study of Ad26.COV2.S vaccination and SARS-CoV-2 variants. Treatment meaning: around 19 received Ad26.COV2.S at low or high dose, single or two shots; roughly five received placebo; per-sample allocation not given. Day 63 following the first vaccine or placebo injection was when the samples were taken. Assay: immunoSEQ multiplex PCR; the TCRdb copy retains only in-frame clones and omits some. This table holds around 370,000 clones, approximately 81% found once. Specimen: peripheral blood, collected in a trial of Ad26.COV2.S vaccine versus placebo. The receptors were gathered from a person between 18 and 60 years old who received the Ad26.COV2.S COVID-19 vaccine or a placebo.

The rearrangement links TRBV5-1 to TRBJ2-3, with D hard to call. Germline V gene lookup returns CDR1 SGHRS and CDR2 YFSETQ. The V and J ends lost 4 bases and 6 bases respectively, with 9 bases between them. CDR3 length: 12 amino acids. CDR3 sequence (DNA): TGCGCCAGCAGCGCCGCACGCGATACGCAGTATTTT. Translation: CASSAARDTQYF.

The chain couples TRBV21-1 to TRBJ2-5; TRBD2 is taken as the D call from the table, unchecked against the DNA. TRBV21-1 is a pseudogene. This CDR3 has 17 amino acids. This chain's CDR3 is CASSKVGGGLPRETQYF. The CDR3 DNA sequence: TGTGCCAGCAGCAAAGTCGGAGGCGGACTACCGCGAGAGACCCAGTACTTC.

The chain employs TRBV10-3 and TRBJ2-3; 9 nucleotides agree with TRBD2. The V segment lost 6 bases and the J segment 6 bases; nucleotides outside the gene matches: 13. The CDR3 is 16 residues long. Germline V CDR1 and CDR2: ENHRY, SYGVKD. This CDR3 reads CAIRRGGGSVTDTQYF. The CDR3 nucleotides read TGTGCCATCAGGCGGGGGGGCGGGAGTGTGACTGATACGCAGTATTTT.

The gene calls are TRBV9 and TRBJ1-5, with a weak D call TRBD1 (6 bases). The germline V gene encodes CDR1 SGDLS and CDR2 YYNGEE. There are 14 residues in the CDR3. Trimming took off 3 bases at V and 7 bases at J, with 14 bases between the two ends. CDR3 sequence (DNA): TGTGCCAGCAGCGAGGGGGGGCAGCGGCAGCCCCAGCATTTT. Translated, it gives CASSEGGQRQPQHF.

V and J are TRBV4-3 and TRBJ2-2, with 12 bases matching TRBD2. Germline V gene lookup returns CDR1 LGHNA and CDR2 YSLEER. Germline trimming cut 2 bases from V and 2 bases from J; bases unmatched to any gene: 6. This CDR3 has 18 residues. The DNA for the CDR3 is TGCGCCAGCAGCCAACACTACGGACTAGCGGGAAACACCGGGGAGCTGTTTTTT. Translation gives CASSQHYGLAGNTGELFF.

This clone is a singleton in its sample. Additional DNA sequences in this sample encode the identical CDR3. DNA for the CDR3: TGTGCCAGCAGCGTAGGAGGCACAGATACGCAGTATTTT. It is translated as CASSVGGTDTQYF. V is TRBV9 and J is TRBJ2-3; D ambiguous. Looked up from germline, CDR1 is SGDLS and CDR2 is YYNGEE. The CDR3 covers 13 residues. Trimming stripped 0 bases from V and 1 base from J, with 3 bases between.

CDR3 nucleotide sequence: TGTGCCAGCAGTTCCCCACTACTAGGGCCAGATACGCAGTATTTT. This codes for CASSSPLLGPDTQYF. The chain has TRBV28 and TRBJ2-3; weak D call: TRBD2 (5 bases). The CDR3 spans 15 residues. Looked up from germline, CDR1 is MDHEN and CDR2 is SYDVKM. The V and J ends lost 4 bases and 4 bases respectively, with 15 bases between them.

This chain joins TRBV10-3 and TRBJ2-3, with D possibly being TRBD2 (6 bases). V was clipped by 6 bases and J by 0 bases, with 10 bases between them. The CDR3 covers 14 residues. CDR1 and CDR2 (germline): ENHRY, SYGVKD. The CDR3 loop is CAIRVSGSTDTQYF. As DNA, the CDR3 is TGTGCCATCAGGGTTAGCGGAAGCACAGATACGCAGTATTTT.

The rearrangement uses TRBV19 and TRBJ2-1; no reliable D call. The CDR3 has 13 residues. Trimming shortened V by 7 bases and J by 8 bases, and 15 bases separated the two germline ends. CDR1 is LNHDA and CDR2 is SQIVND in the germline V gene (reference sequence). The CDR3 DNA reads TGTGCCAGTAATGAAGGGCCTGGGGATGAGCAGTTCTTC. Translating gives CASNEGPGDEQFF.

The chain combines TRBV3-1 (or the pseudogene TRBV3-2) with TRBJ1-2; D ambiguous. The CDR3 covers 17 residues. V was cut by 0 bases and J by 3 bases, with 17 bases left in between. Germline lookup yields CDR1 LGHDT and CDR2 YNNKEL (reference sequence). Here the CDR3 reads CASSQDEAGSYYYGYTF. The CDR3 nucleotides are TGTGCCAGCAGCCAAGATGAAGCTGGCAGTTACTACTATGGCTACACCTTC.

This chain connects TRBV6-2 or TRBV6-3 to TRBJ1-1, with D uncertain. Germline lookup yields CDR1 MNHEY and CDR2 SVGEGT. Trimming shortened V by 2 bases and J by 1 base, and 5 bases separated the two germline ends. The CDR3 spans 13 residues. CDR3 DNA: TGTGCCAGCAGTTACGTCAAGAACACTGAAGCTTTCTTT. It translates to CASSYVKNTEAFF.

This clone has just one count. The CDR3 DNA reads as TGTGCCAGCAGCGTAAACCTCCCAGATACGCAGTATTTT. It specifies CASSVNLPDTQYF. The chain combines TRBV9 with TRBJ2-3; D is unresolved. V was cut by 1 base and J by 4 bases, with 7 bases left in between. Looked up from germline, CDR1 is SGDLS and CDR2 is YYNGEE. The length of the CDR3 is 13 residues.

The chain's CDR3 is CASSLSRDLYGYTF. In DNA, the CDR3 is TGTGCCAGCAGCCTTAGCCGGGATCTCTATGGCTACACCTTC. The genes are TRBV7-2 and TRBJ1-2; no firm D call. V gave up 5 bases and J gave up 4 bases, with 14 bases separating them. CDR1 SGHTA and CDR2 FQGNSA come from the germline V gene. The CDR3 totals 14 residues.

The chain joins TRBV6-5 to TRBJ2-2; 8 positions agree with TRBD1. CDR3 length: 14 residues. CDR1 is MNHEY, CDR2 SVGAGI, per germline. Trimming took 8 bases from V and 5 from J; bases not matched to a gene: 7. CDR3 sequence: CASSRQGRTGELFF. The DNA of the CDR3 is TGTGCCAGCTCCCGACAGGGGAGGACCGGGGAGCTGTTTTTT.

This clone was seen many times. The V gene is TRBV4-1, the J gene TRBJ2-1, with 14 positions matching TRBD2. The CDR3 consists of 18 residues. V shed 1 base, J shed 6 bases, and the junction held 8 bases outside the gene matches. Germline CDR1 reads MGHRA; CDR2 reads YSYEKL. The CDR3 DNA follows: TGCGCCAGCAGCCAAGTGTGGACTAGCGGGAGGATAATCAATGAGCAGTTCTTC. Protein product: CASSQVWTSGRIINEQFF.

The chain combines TRBV6-2 or TRBV6-3 with TRBJ2-5, with a possible D match to TRBD1 (5 bases). The ends were cut back, 0 bases at V and 1 base at J, with 12 bases in the middle. Germline V gives CDR1 MNHEY, CDR2 SVGEGT. CDR3 length: 16 amino acids. Here the CDR3 DNA reads TGTGCCAGCAGTTACTCTTGGCAGGGTAGCCAAGAGACCCAGTACTTC. Its protein product is CASSYSWQGSQETQYF.